This entry lists 13 T cell receptor beta chains sequenced from one sample in a study of cytomegalovirus exposure and HLA in healthy donors. The PCR contained 60 Vbeta and 13 Jbeta primers. Some clones are missing from TCRdb's copy, which holds only in-frame ones; the method was immunoSEQ multiplex PCR. The sample contains 120,000 or so clones, approximately 69% of which appear only once. Material for sequencing was PBMCs. The receptors here all came from a woman aged 50 to 60 in good health and CMV-seropositive.

The rearrangement joins TRBV19 to TRBJ2-1, with D possibly being TRBD1 (7 bases). The CDR3 consists of 14 residues. The germline V gene has CDR1 LNHDA and CDR2 SQIVND (reference sequence). V lost 11 bases and J lost 13, with 27 bases in between. CDR3 region: CAASEGGAGIVQFF. In nucleotides, the CDR3 is TGTGCCGCGTCAGAAGGGGGCGCGGGGATAGTTCAGTTCTTC.

The V gene is TRBV29-1, the J gene TRBJ2-2; 9 positions agree with TRBD1. The CDR3 runs to 14 residues. CDR1 is SQVTM and CDR2 is ANQGSEA in the germline V gene. J gave up 2 bases and V 7 bases, and 5 bases lay outside the gene matches. Written as DNA, the CDR3 is TGCAGCGGCTATACAGGGGGCAACACCGGGGAGCTGTTTTTT. Translating it yields CSGYTGGNTGELFF.

Only one count was recorded for this clone. J is TRBJ2-5 and V is TRBV5-1; the match to TRBD2 covers 14 bases. Trimming removed 4 bases from V and 5 bases from J; junction bases left unmatched: 7. Germline CDR1 SGHRS, CDR2 YFSETQ. This CDR3 is built from 16 residues. The CDR3 loop reads CASSPTSGGAWETQYF. DNA of the CDR3: TGCGCCAGCAGCCCGACTAGCGGGGGGGCCTGGGAGACCCAGTACTTC.

This chain links TRBV27 with TRBJ1-1, with D maybe TRBD1 (6 bases). Germline V gives CDR1 MNHEY, CDR2 SMNVEV (reference sequence). V was trimmed by 7 bases and J by 1 base, leaving 13 bases between them. There are 14 residues in the CDR3. CDR3 DNA: TGTGCCAGCAATCCGGGACACCGGAACACTGAAGCTTTCTTT. Its translation: CASNPGHRNTEAFF.

This chain links TRBV4-1 with TRBJ2-7; D remains unclear. Between the trimmed V and J ends, which lost 0 bases and 5 bases, there was a span of 11 bases. The germline V gene encodes CDR1 MGHRA and CDR2 YSYEKL. The CDR3 covers 14 residues. CDR3 nucleotide sequence: TGCGCCAGCAGCCAAGAACCCAGGCGCCACGAGCAGTACTTC. This encodes CASSQEPRRHEQYF.

The V call is TRBV27, the J call TRBJ2-1; 11 positions agree with TRBD2. The ends lost 7 bases at V and 5 bases at J; junction bases unmatched: 10. The germline gives CDR1 MNHEY, CDR2 SMNVEV (reference sequence). The CDR3 runs 16 residues. The DNA of the CDR3 is TGTGCCAGCAACCCCCAGACTAGCGGGGCTCACAATGAGCAGTTCTTC. Translation: CASNPQTSGAHNEQFF.

This chain's CDR3 is CSVEAGQGAVLYGYTF. CDR3 nucleotide sequence: TGCAGCGTTGAAGCGGGACAGGGGGCAGTCCTATATGGCTACACCTTC. This chain connects TRBV29-1 to TRBJ1-2, with TRBD1 matching 12 bases. The J segment lost 5 bases and the V segment lost 1 base, leaving 8 bases of the junction unmatched. Germline values: CDR1 SQVTM, CDR2 ANQGSEA. The CDR3 has 16 residues.

This clone has a count of ten or more. This chain uses TRBV6-5 with TRBJ1-1; tentative D call: TRBD1 (6 bases). Trimming took 0 bases from V and 1 from J, leaving 9 bases between them. The CDR3 runs to 15 residues. Per germline, CDR1 MNHEY and CDR2 SVGAGI. CDR3 in amino acids: CASSYSGRGNTEAFF. DNA for the CDR3: TGTGCCAGCAGTTACTCCGGCAGGGGGAACACTGAAGCTTTCTTT.

This sequence joins TRBV9 and TRBJ2-7; 8 bases agree with TRBD2. This CDR3 region has 17 residues. The germline V gene has CDR1 SGDLS and CDR2 YYNGEE. V lost 3 bases and J lost 0; bases outside the gene matches: 11. CDR3 amino acids: CASSANPMSGSSYEQYF. In nucleotides, the CDR3 is TGTGCCAGCAGCGCCAACCCGATGAGCGGGAGCTCCTACGAGCAGTACTTC.

The rearrangement uses TRBV7-9 and TRBJ2-7, with D maybe TRBD1 (6 bases). The V gene's germline CDR1 is SEHNR and CDR2 FQNEAQ (reference sequence). The CDR3 totals 13 residues. The ends were cut back, 5 bases at V and 5 bases at J, with 13 bases in the middle. The CDR3 DNA follows: TGTGCCAGCAGCCTACTCCGGACAGACGAGCAGTACTTC. It translates to CASSLLRTDEQYF.

The gene calls are TRBV2 and TRBJ1-6, with a tentative D call TRBD1 (5 bases). The V end was cut by 2 bases, the J end by 7 bases, with 15 bases between. This CDR3 is built from 16 residues. Germline loops: CDR1 SNHLY, CDR2 FYNNEI. This chain's CDR3 is CASSEWGGNSNSPLHF. The DNA for the CDR3 is TGTGCCAGCAGTGAATGGGGGGGAAACTCGAATTCACCCCTCCACTTT.

The chain links TRBV28 to TRBJ1-1; possible D gene TRBD1, 6 bases. Germline V lookup: CDR1 MDHEN, CDR2 SYDVKM. The germline V and J ends were trimmed by 9 bases and 0 bases, with 14 bases remaining between them. The CDR3 is 14 amino acids. DNA for the CDR3: TGTGCCAGTAGTCGTACAGGGTTGAACACTGAAGCTTTCTTT. Residues: CASSRTGLNTEAFF.

This clone was found once. The chain combines TRBV30 with TRBJ1-6; a possible D gene is TRBD1 (6 bases). This CDR3 has 15 amino acids. The V end was cut by 3 bases, the J end by 10 bases, with 19 bases between. Germline-derived CDR1 and CDR2 are GTSNPN and SVGIG (reference sequence). CDR3 sequence reads: CAWRALQGRHSPLHF. In DNA form, the CDR3 reads TGTGCCTGGAGGGCCCTACAGGGTAGGCACTCACCCCTCCACTTT.